This T cell receptor (beta chain) was recorded in a study of glioma-infiltrating T cells after dendritic cell vaccination. Study-wide context: Patients received autologous tumor lysate-pulsed dendritic cell vaccination between about 2002 and 2012.

This clone has a handful of counts. Time point in this sample: after dendritic cell vaccination, including at tumor progression/relapse. The primer mix had 60 V beta and 13 J beta primers. Measured with immunoSEQ multiplex PCR; TCRdb has only the in-frame clones, and not every one. The sample records fewer than 95,000 clones, 85% being singletons. Germline lookup yields CDR1 SGHRS and CDR2 YFSETQ. The CDR3 is 18 amino acids. The trim removed 0 bases at V and 3 bases at J, leaving 14 bases unmatched. V and J are TRBV5-1 and TRBJ2-7, with TRBD2 matching over 8 bases. The source was blood, collected after dendritic cell vaccination. The TCR was taken from a human donor with glioblastoma. The CDR3 sequence is CASSLESLRGTRSYEQYF. The CDR3 coding sequence is TGCGCCAGCAGCTTGGAGTCTTTGAGGGGGACTAGAAGCTACGAGCAGTACTTC.